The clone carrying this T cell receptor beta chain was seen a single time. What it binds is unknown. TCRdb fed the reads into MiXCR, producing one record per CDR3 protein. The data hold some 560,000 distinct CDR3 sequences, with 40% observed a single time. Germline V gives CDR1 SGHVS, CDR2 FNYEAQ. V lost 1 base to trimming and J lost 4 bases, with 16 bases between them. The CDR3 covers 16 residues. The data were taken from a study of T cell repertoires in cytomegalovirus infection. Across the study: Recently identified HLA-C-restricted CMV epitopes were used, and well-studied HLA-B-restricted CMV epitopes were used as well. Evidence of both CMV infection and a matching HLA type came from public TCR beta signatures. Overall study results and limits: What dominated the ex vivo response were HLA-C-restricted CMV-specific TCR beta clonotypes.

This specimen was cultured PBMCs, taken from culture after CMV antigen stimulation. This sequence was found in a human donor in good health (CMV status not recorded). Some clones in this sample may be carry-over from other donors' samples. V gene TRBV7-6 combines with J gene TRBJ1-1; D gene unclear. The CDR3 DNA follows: TGTGCCAGCAGCTTAGTCTTCTTTCCGGGGAGCACTGAAGCTTTCTTT. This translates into CASSLVFFPGSTEAFF.